This TCR beta chain was documented in a study of human T cells and chemical hapten exposure. As for the study in general: Small discrepancies in pooled library volume mainly accounted for the varying TCR yields per sample.

The J segment lost 2 bases and the V segment lost 0 bases, leaving 2 bases of the junction unmatched. Per germline, CDR1 KGHSH and CDR2 LQKENI. The CDR3 is made up of 18 amino acids. The time point is: patch test 1, 2 weeks after DPC sensitization. Treatment here: therapeutic diphenylcyclopropenone sensitization with weekly scalp DPC. Within the library, unique molecular identifiers were attached to each individual cDNA molecule. From the RACE reads, TCRdb called clonotypes with MiXCR, one entry per CDR3 protein. This sample has approximately 340,000 distinct CDR3 sequences, with around 6.9% found just once. This clonotype was observed many times.

The V call is TRBV18, the J call TRBJ2-6, with TRBD1 matching 12 bases. The sequencing here drew on whole blood, taken in connection with sensitization to the hapten diphenylcyclopropenone (DPC). The clonotype comes from a woman under 30 with alopecia areata. Some clones in this sample may be carry-over from other donors' samples. In nucleotides, the CDR3 is TGTGCCAGCTCACCACCGGGACAGGGGGCTCCTGGGGCCAACGTCCTGACTTTC. Its translation is CASSPPGQGAPGANVLTF.